One sample yielded the 4 T cell receptor beta chains listed below, sequenced in a study of control samples from healthy donors and cancer patients. Generated by immunoSEQ multiplex PCR, the TCRdb table keeps only in-frame clones and is missing some. The sample carries approximately 140,000 clones, over 85% recorded once. Material: PBMCs. These receptors were obtained from a man aged 50 to 60 with head and neck cancer.

The chain has TRBV2 and TRBJ2-1; 12 positions agree with TRBD2. The CDR3 extends over 18 amino acids. Germline CDR1 is SNHLY and CDR2 is FYNNEI. With V trimmed by 0 bases and J by 6 bases, 9 bases remained unmatched. CDR3 nucleotides: TGTGCCAGCAGTGAAGCCTCTGGACTAGCGGGGCACACCAATGAGCAGTTCTTC. Translated: CASSEASGLAGHTNEQFF.

This clone occurred once. The chain is built from TRBV27 and TRBJ2-3, with a tentative D call TRBD2 (6 bases). CDR1 is MNHEY and CDR2 is SMNVEV in the germline V gene (reference sequence). CDR3 length equals 17 residues. V lost 3 bases and J 3 bases, leaving 19 bases between the germline ends. CDR3 sequence reads: CASSFPGGEAGTDTQYF. CDR3 DNA: TGTGCCAGCAGTTTCCCCGGAGGGGAGGCGGGAACAGATACGCAGTATTTT.

The chain has TRBV29-1 and TRBJ2-3; 8 positions agree with TRBD1. The CDR3 runs to 16 residues. The V segment lost 6 bases and the J segment 0 bases; nucleotides outside the gene matches: 11. Germline V lookup: CDR1 SQVTM, CDR2 ANQGSEA. In DNA, the CDR3 is TGCAGCGTCGAGGGGCGACAGGGGAGGAGCACAGATACGCAGTATTTT. Protein: CSVEGRQGRSTDTQYF.

V is TRBV11-2 and J is TRBJ1-2; no clear D gene. The CDR3 totals 12 residues. Trimming took off 1 base at V and 7 bases at J, with 7 bases between the two ends. The germline gives CDR1 SGHAT, CDR2 FQNNGV. Here the CDR3 DNA reads TGTGCCAGCAGCTTAGCCCGACGTGGCTACACCTTC. It codes for CASSLARRGYTF.